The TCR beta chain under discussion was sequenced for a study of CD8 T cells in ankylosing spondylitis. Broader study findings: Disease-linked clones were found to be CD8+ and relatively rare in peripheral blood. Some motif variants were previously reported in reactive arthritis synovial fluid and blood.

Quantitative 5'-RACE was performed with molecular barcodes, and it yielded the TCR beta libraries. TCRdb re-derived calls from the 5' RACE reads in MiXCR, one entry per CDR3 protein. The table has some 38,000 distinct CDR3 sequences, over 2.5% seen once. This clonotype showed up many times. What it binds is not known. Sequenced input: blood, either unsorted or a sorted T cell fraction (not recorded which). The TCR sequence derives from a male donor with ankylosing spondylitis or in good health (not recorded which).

In DNA form, the CDR3 reads TGTGCCAGCAGCAAACAGGGGTTAGCGAACACCGGGGAGCTGTTTTTT. Protein product: CASSKQGLANTGELFF. The chain carries TRBV9 and TRBJ2-2; the match to TRBD1 covers 7 bases. The V and J ends lost 4 bases and 0 bases, in that order; junction bases with no gene match: 6. The length of the CDR3 is 16 residues. Germline V lookup: CDR1 SGDLS, CDR2 YYNGEE.